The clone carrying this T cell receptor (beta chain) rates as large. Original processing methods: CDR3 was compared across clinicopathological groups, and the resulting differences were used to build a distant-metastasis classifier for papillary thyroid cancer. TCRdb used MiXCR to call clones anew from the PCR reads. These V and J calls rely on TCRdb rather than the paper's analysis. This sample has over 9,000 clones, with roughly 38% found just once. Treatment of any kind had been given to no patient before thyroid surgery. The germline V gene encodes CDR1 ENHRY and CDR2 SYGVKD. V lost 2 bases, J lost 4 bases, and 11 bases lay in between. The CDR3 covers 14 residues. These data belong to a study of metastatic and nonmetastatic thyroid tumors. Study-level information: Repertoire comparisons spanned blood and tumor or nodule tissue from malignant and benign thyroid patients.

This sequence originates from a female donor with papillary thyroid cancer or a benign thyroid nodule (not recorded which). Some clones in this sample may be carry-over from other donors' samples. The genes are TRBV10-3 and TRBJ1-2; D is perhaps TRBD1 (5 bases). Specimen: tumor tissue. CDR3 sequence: CAISEPGGSYGYTF. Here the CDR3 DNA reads TGTGCCATCAGTGAGCCGGGGGGTAGCTATGGCTACACCTTC.